This T cell receptor beta chain was profiled in a study of blood T cells in healthy people across ages. Study-level results: It was held that the diversity estimates obtained from one million T cells were underestimates.

A second roughly 7 to 12 cycle PCR used barcoded and J-beta primers. MiXCR was run by TCRdb on the 5' RACE reads, yielding one entry per CDR3 protein. In the table there are about 1.6 million distinct CDR3 sequences, roughly 32% of which are singletons. The germline CDR1 and CDR2 sequences are SGHRS and YFSETQ. Losses at the gene ends were 0 bases for V and 7 bases for J; bases not matched to a gene: 4. This CDR3 is 16 amino acids long. This clonotype was found a few times. The antigen is undetermined. Aged roughly 6 to 95, donors were systemically healthy Caucasians from Russia. Donors gave around 9.3 milliliters of peripheral blood apiece.

The origin of this receptor is a woman in her 30s in good health. Specimen: blood. The chain employs TRBV5-1 and TRBJ2-2, with 12 bases fitting TRBD2. Here the CDR3 DNA reads TGCGCCAGCAGCTTGGCCGGACTAGCGGGAAGCGGGGAGCTGTTTTTT. Translated, it gives CASSLAGLAGSGELFF.